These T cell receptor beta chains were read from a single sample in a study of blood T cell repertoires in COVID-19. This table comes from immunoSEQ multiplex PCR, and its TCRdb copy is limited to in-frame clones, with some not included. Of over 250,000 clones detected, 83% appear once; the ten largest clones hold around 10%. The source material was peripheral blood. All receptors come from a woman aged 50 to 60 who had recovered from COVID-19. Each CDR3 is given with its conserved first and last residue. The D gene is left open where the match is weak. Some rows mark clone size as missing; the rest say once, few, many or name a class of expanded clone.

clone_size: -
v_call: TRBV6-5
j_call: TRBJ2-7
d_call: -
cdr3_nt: TGTGCCAGCAGTTACACGAAAACTGGAGCCTACGAGCAGTACTTC
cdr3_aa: CASSYTKTGAYEQYF

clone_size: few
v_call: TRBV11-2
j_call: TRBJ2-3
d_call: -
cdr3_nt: TGTGCCAGCAGCCCGCGGACTGCCGATACGCAGTATTTT
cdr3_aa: CASSPRTADTQYF

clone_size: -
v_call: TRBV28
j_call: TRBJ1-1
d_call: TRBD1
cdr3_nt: TGTGCCAGCAGTCCGACAGGGGGCTACACTGAAGCTTTCTTT
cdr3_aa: CASSPTGGYTEAFF

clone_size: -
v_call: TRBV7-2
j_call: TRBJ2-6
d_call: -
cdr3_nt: TGTGCCAGCAGCGCGGGGCCGGCTACCGGGGCCAACGTCCTGACTTTC
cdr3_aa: CASSAGPATGANVLTF

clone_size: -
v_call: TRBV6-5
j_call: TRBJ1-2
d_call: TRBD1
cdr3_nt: TGTGCCAGCAACCAAGGGGGCCCCAATGGCTACACCTTC
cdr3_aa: CASNQGGPNGYTF

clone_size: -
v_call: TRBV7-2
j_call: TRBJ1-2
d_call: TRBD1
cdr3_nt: TGTGCCAGCAGCTTGACAGGGCTCAACGGCTACACCTTC
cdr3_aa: CASSLTGLNGYTF

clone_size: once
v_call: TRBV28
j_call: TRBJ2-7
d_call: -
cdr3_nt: TGTGCCAGCAGCCACGGGGCGGGGGCTCGCGTCTACGAGCAGTACTTC
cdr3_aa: CASSHGAGARVYEQYF

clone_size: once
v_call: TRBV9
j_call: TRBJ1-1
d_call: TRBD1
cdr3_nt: TGTGCCAGCAGCGTAGGACCGGGACAGGAGAACACTGAAGCTTTCTTT
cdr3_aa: CASSVGPGQENTEAFF

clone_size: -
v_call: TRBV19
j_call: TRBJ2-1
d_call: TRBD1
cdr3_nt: TGTGCCAGTAGCAGGGGACAGTATAATGAGCAGTTCTTC
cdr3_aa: CASSRGQYNEQFF

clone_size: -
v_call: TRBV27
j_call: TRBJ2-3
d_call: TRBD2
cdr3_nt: TGTGCCAGCAGTTTAAGCGGGGGCACAGATACGCAGTATTTT
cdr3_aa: CASSLSGGTDTQYF

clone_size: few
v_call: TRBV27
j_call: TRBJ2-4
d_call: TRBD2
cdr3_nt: TGTGCCAGCAGTTCCCGCGGGAGGGAGCCAAACATTCAGTACTTC
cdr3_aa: CASSSRGREPNIQYF

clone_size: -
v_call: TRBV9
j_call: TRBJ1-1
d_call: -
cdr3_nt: TGTGCCAGCAGAGATCAGGAGAACACTGAAGCTTTCTTT
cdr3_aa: CASRDQENTEAFF

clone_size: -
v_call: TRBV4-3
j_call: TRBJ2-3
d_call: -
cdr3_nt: TGCGCCAGCAGCCAAGATTGGGGGAGGGGGGCAGATACGCAGTATTTT
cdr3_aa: CASSQDWGRGADTQYF

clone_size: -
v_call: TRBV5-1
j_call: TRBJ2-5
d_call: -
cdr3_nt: TGCGCCAGCAGCTTGCAAATCGGGGGAAGCGGAGAGACCCAGTACTTC
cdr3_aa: CASSLQIGGSGETQYF

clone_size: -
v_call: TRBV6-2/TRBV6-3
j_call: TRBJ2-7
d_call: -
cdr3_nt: TGTGCCAGCAGTTACTCCGAGCGACCGGACTACGAGCAGTACTTC
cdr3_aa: CASSYSERPDYEQYF

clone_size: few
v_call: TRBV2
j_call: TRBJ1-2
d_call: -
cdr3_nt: TGTGCCAGCAGTGAAGTGACAGCTAACTATGGCTACACCTTC
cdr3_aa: CASSEVTANYGYTF

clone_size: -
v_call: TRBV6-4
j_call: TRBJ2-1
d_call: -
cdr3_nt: TGTGCCAGCATTTTCAGAGCAGGTAGCTCCTACAATGAGCAGTTCTTC
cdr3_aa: CASIFRAGSSYNEQFF

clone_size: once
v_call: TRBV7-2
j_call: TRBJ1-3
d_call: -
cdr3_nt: TGTGCCAGCAGCCCCAGGGGAGGAAACACCATATATTTT
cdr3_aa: CASSPRGGNTIYF

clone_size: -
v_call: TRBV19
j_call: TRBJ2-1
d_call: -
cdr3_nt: TGTGCCAGTGCCCAAAGCGGCTCCTACAATGAGCAGTTCTTC
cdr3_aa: CASAQSGSYNEQFF

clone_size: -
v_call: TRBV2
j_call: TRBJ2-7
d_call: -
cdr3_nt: TGTGCCAGCAGTGGGTTCGACACTTCCGGAGGCTCCTACGAGCAGTACTTC
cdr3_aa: CASSGFDTSGGSYEQYF

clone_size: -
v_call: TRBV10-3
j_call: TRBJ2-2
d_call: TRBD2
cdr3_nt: TGTGCCATCACTGACGGTCGGGGGGCGAACACCGGGGAGCTGTTTTTT
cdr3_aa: CAITDGRGANTGELFF

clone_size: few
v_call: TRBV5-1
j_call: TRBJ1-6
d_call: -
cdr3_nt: TGCGCCAGCAGCGAAGGACAGTCCTCCTATAATTCACCCCTCCACTTT
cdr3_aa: CASSEGQSSYNSPLHF

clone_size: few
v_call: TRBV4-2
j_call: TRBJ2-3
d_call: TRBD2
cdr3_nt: TGTGCCAGCAGCGAGCGACTAGCGGGGGGATGGGATACGCAGTATTTT
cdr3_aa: CASSERLAGGWDTQYF

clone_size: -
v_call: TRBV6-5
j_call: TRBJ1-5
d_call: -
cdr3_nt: TGTGCCACCAGTCGGGGTTATAGCAATCAGCCCCAGCATTTT
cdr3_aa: CATSRGYSNQPQHF

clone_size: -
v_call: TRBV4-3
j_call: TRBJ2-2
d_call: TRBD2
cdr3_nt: TGCGCCAGCAGCCAAGTGATCGGTGGACTAGCGGGGCGAACCGGGGAGCTGTTTTTT
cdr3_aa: CASSQVIGGLAGRTGELFF

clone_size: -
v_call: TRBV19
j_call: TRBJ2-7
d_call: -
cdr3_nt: TGTGCCAGTAGGCGTACGACAGGGAGGTTCGGACCGAGGGACTACGAGCAGTACTTC
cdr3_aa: CASRRTTGRFGPRDYEQYF

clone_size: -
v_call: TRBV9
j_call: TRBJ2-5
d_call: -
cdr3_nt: TGTGCCAGCAGCGTAGAGAGGGGGACTACCCCCCAAGAGACCCAGTACTTC
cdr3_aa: CASSVERGTTPQETQYF

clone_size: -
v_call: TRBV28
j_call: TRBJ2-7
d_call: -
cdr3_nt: TGTGCCAGCCCCTCTTCCTTGACAGGCGAGCAGTACTTC
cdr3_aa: CASPSSLTGEQYF

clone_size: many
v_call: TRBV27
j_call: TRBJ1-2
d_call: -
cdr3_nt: TGTGCCAGCAGCTTAGGGGGGGGCGGGTATGGCTACACCTTC
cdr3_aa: CASSLGGGGYGYTF